Reported below is one TCR beta chain. Its cognate antigen is unknown. Some clones are missing from TCRdb's copy, which holds only in-frame ones; the method was immunoSEQ multiplex PCR. This table has approximately 140,000 clones, around 90% appearing once. V shed 5 bases and J shed 6 bases, with 7 bases lying between them. The CDR3 has 12 residues. The record originates from a study of T cell responses to AZD1222 COVID-19 vaccine. Study results and limitations: Clonal diversity may have been underestimated, and the donors were mostly white British, with more females than males. Receipt of two AZD1222 doses was followed by a rise in Spike-specific TCR breadth and depth. There were vaccine-associated CD4 TCRs across spike, dominant at 160-218 and 743-854. Reportedly, nearly half the spike-specific TCRs target unmutated variant regions.

The rearrangement links TRBV12-3 or TRBV12-4 to TRBJ2-2; possibly TRBD1 for D (6 bases). The material was peripheral blood, obtained 28 days after the second AZD1222 dose. The sequence came from an adult who received the AZD1222 COVID-19 vaccine. Here the CDR3 reads CASSQGPGELFF. As DNA, the CDR3 is TGTGCCAGCAGTCAGGGGCCCGGGGAGCTGTTTTTT.